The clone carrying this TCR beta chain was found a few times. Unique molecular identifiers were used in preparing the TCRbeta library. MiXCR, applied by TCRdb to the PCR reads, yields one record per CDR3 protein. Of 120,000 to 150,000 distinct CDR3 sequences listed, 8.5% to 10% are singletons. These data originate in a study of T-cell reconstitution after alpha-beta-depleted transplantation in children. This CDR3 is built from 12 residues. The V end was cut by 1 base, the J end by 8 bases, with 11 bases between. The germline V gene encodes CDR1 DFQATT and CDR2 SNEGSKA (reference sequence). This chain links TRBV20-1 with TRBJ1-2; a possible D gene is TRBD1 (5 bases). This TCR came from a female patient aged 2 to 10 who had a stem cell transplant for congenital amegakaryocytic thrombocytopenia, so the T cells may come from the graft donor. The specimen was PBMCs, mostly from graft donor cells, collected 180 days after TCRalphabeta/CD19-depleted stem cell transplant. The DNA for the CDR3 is TGCAGTGCTAGAGTCAGGGTGAGAGGCTACACCTTC. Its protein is CSARVRVRGYTF.